The 19 T cell receptor beta chains below come from one sample, sequenced in a study of TIL therapy for anti-PD-1-resistant metastatic lung cancer. This sample's time point: pre-treatment sample, taken before nivolumab and TIL therapy. The tumor samples were excised metastases, mostly pleural nodules or supraclavicular lymph nodes. The libraries were made with immunoSEQ v3. Sequenced by immunoSEQ multiplex PCR; TCRdb stores in-frame clones only, minus some. The sample carries about 6,400 clones, around 69% recorded once. Sequencing used tumor tissue, obtained at baseline. These receptors were taken from a person between 30 and 80 years old with non-small cell lung cancer.

The V call is TRBV10-1, the J call TRBJ1-4; D remains ambiguous. This CDR3 is built from 13 residues. Trimming pared 11 bases from V and 7 bases from J, leaving 17 bases between. The V gene's germline CDR1 is WNHNN and CDR2 SYGVQD (reference sequence). The CDR3 region is CASSRTEGEKLFF. The CDR3 region has the DNA TGCGCCTCTTCTCGGACCGAGGGTGAAAAACTGTTTTTT.

The rearrangement uses TRBV24-1 and TRBJ2-2; a possible D gene is TRBD1 (6 bases). The CDR3 totals 15 residues. CDR1 is KGHDR, CDR2 SFDVKD, per germline. V was clipped by 4 bases and J by 3 bases, with 11 bases between them. The CDR3, as DNA: TGTGCCACCAGTGAGCGACAGGAGGACACCGGGGAGCTGTTTTTT. Translation: CATSERQEDTGELFF.

The chain combines TRBV27 with TRBJ2-1, with 10 nucleotides matching TRBD1. This CDR3 comprises 19 residues. Germline assignment: CDR1 MNHEY and CDR2 SMNVEV (reference sequence). Losses at the gene ends were 6 bases for V and 2 bases for J; bases not matched to a gene: 16. The CDR3 nucleotides read TGTGCCAGCAGGGGTAAGACAGGGGGCCGGGTAGCTGCCTACAATGAGCAGTTCTTC. Residues: CASRGKTGGRVAAYNEQFF.

The V and J genes are TRBV3-1 (or the pseudogene TRBV3-2) and TRBJ2-1; a weak D match, TRBD1 (5 bases). The CDR3 is 13 amino acids. Germline lookup yields CDR1 LGHDT and CDR2 YNNKEL (reference sequence). The V end was cut by 1 base, the J end by 7 bases, with 8 bases between. Here the CDR3 reads CASSQARENEQFF. CDR3 DNA: TGTGCCAGCAGCCAAGCCAGGGAAAATGAGCAGTTCTTC.

This chain links TRBV5-4 with TRBJ2-5; TRBD2 aligns across 9 bases. CDR3 length equals 16 residues. J gave up 5 bases and V 4 bases, and 12 bases lay outside the gene matches. CDR1 and CDR2 from the germline V gene are SGHNT and YYREEE (reference sequence). CDR3 region: CASSRSGAGGFETQYF. In nucleotides, the CDR3 is TGTGCCAGCAGCAGGAGTGGAGCGGGGGGTTTTGAGACCCAGTACTTC. Full variable domain (rest looked up from reference TRBV5-4 and TRBJ2-5): ETGVTQSPTHLIKTRGQQVTLRCSSQSGHNTVSWYQQALGQGPQFIFQYYREEENGRGNFPPRFSGLQFPNYSSELNVNALELDDSALYLCASSRSGAGGFETQYFGPGTRLLVL.

The chain uses TRBV28 and TRBJ2-7; a weak D match, TRBD1 (6 bases). Trimming removed 11 bases from V and 5 bases from J, with 28 bases in between. The CDR3 covers 16 residues. From germline, CDR1 is MDHEN and CDR2 SYDVKM. The DNA of the CDR3 is TGTGCCTCCCGGGATCGGCAGTACACAGGGTTCCACGAGCAGTACTTC. It translates to CASRDRQYTGFHEQYF.

This clone was seen a single time. The chain recombines TRBV6-2 or TRBV6-3 with TRBJ2-7; TRBD2 aligns across 7 bases. This CDR3 is built from 13 residues. V was pared by 6 bases and J by 6 bases, with 8 bases of the junction left unmatched. Per the germline V gene, CDR1 is MNHEY and CDR2 is SVGEGT. The CDR3 nucleotides read TGTGCCAGCAGCCGCGTCTGGGAGGGCGAGCAGTACTTC. It specifies CASSRVWEGEQYF.

By share, this clone ranks as medium-sized. The chain joins TRBV7-3 to TRBJ2-3, with a tentative D call TRBD2 (6 bases). Trimming removed 8 bases from V and 1 base from J, with 7 bases in between. The CDR3 runs to 12 residues. From germline, CDR1 is SGHTA and CDR2 FQGTGA. CDR3 DNA sequence: TGTGCCAGCGCTAGCGGCACAGATACGCAGTATTTT. It yields the protein CASASGTDTQYF.

The chain links TRBV6-5 to TRBJ2-3; 11 positions match TRBD1. The CDR3 loop spans 15 amino acids. J gave up 5 bases and V 6 bases, and 7 bases lay outside the gene matches. Germline CDR1 is MNHEY and CDR2 is SVGAGI. The CDR3 spells CASSTRGQGGDTQYF. The CDR3 coding sequence is TGTGCCAGCAGCACAAGGGGACAGGGGGGAGATACGCAGTATTTT.

CDR3 in amino acids: CSVRLAVTDTQYF. CDR3 nucleotides: TGCAGCGTCCGGCTAGCGGTCACAGATACGCAGTATTTT. The chain uses TRBV29-1 and TRBJ2-3; 7 bases match TRBD2. Trimming at V came to 6 bases and at J to 2 bases, leaving 5 bases not matched to a gene. CDR3 length: 13 amino acids. Germline-derived CDR1 and CDR2 are SQVTM and ANQGSEA.

The J gene is TRBJ1-3, the V gene TRBV3-1 (or the pseudogene TRBV3-2), with TRBD1 matching 8 bases. Per the germline V gene, CDR1 is LGHDT and CDR2 is YNNKEL (reference sequence). V shed 0 bases, J shed 1 base, and the junction held 5 bases outside the gene matches. This CDR3 spans 17 amino acids. DNA of the CDR3: TGTGCCAGCAGCCAAGATGGCAGGGGGCTTTCTGGAAACACCATATATTTT. Encoded protein: CASSQDGRGLSGNTIYF.

This clone appeared a few times. The J gene is TRBJ1-3, the V gene TRBV14, with no clear D. This CDR3 is built from 14 residues. Germline V gives CDR1 SGHDN, CDR2 FVKESK. The germline V and J ends were trimmed by 5 bases and 2 bases, with 10 bases remaining between them. CDR3: CASSFGPPGNTIYF. As DNA, the CDR3 is TGTGCCAGCAGCTTCGGTCCCCCTGGAAACACCATATATTTT.

The gene calls are TRBV5-1 and TRBJ2-7, with D perhaps given as TRBD1 or TRBD2 (5 bases each). The germline V gene encodes CDR1 SGHRS and CDR2 YFSETQ. The length of the CDR3 is 15 residues. V lost 4 bases and J lost 6, with 20 bases in between. The CDR3 reads CASSPPQGAPGEQYF. The CDR3 DNA reads as TGCGCCAGCAGCCCACCCCAGGGAGCGCCTGGCGAGCAGTACTTC.

The V gene is TRBV27, the J gene TRBJ2-2; D unresolved. The V gene's germline CDR1 is MNHEY and CDR2 SMNVEV (reference sequence). The CDR3 contains 13 residues. V was shortened by 5 bases and J by 3 bases, with 7 bases between the two germline ends. CDR3 region: CASSRHYTGELFF. The CDR3 DNA follows: TGTGCCAGCAGTCGCCACTACACCGGGGAGCTGTTTTTT.

About this clone: The identical CDR3 is also encoded by other nucleotide sequences in the sample. The genes are TRBV18 and TRBJ2-3; 12 nucleotides line up with TRBD2. Germline values: CDR1 KGHSH, CDR2 LQKENI. This CDR3 region has 16 residues. The V and J ends lost 1 base and 4 bases, in that order; junction bases with no gene match: 3. CDR3 DNA sequence: TGTGCCAGCTCACCACGCCTAGCGGGAGGGGCAGATACGCAGTATTTT. Its translation: CASSPRLAGGADTQYF.

The gene calls are TRBV6-2 or TRBV6-3 and TRBJ2-2; 14 nucleotides agree with TRBD2. With 3 bases clipped from V and 1 base from J, the junction kept 4 bases outside the gene matches. Per germline, CDR1 MNHEY and CDR2 SVGEGT. CDR3 length: 18 residues. The CDR3 DNA follows: TGTGCCAGCAGTTATCCGGGACTAGCGGGAGAGAACACCGGGGAGCTGTTTTTT. Translated, it gives CASSYPGLAGENTGELFF.

The gene calls are TRBV30 and TRBJ2-2; 16 bases fit TRBD2. The ends lost 0 bases at V and 6 bases at J; junction bases unmatched: 7. CDR1 is GTSNPN and CDR2 is SVGIG in the germline V gene (reference sequence). CDR3 length: 18 amino acids. In nucleotides, the CDR3 is TGTGCCTGGAGTGTATTGGGACTAGCGGGGGGGCCGTCCGGGGAGCTGTTTTTT. Translating gives CAWSVLGLAGGPSGELFF. Together with reference TRBV30 and TRBJ2-2, the CDR3 gives the full variable domain: SQTIHQWPATLVQPVGSPLSLECTVEGTSNPNLYWYRQAAGRGLQLLFYSVGIGQISSEVPQNLSASRPQDRQFILSSKKLLLSDSGFYLCAWSVLGLAGGPSGELFFGEGSRLTVL.

Concerning this clone: This CDR3 is also generated by other DNA sequences in the sample. CDR3 DNA: TGTGCCAGCAGTTACTCTAGGGGAGACACTGAAGCTTTCTTT. Translation gives CASSYSRGDTEAFF. This sequence joins TRBV6-5 and TRBJ1-1; D is possibly TRBD1 (5 bases). Trimming removed 0 bases at V and 3 bases at J, with 8 bases between. Germline CDR1 reads MNHEY; CDR2 reads SVGAGI. The CDR3 totals 14 residues.

The rearrangement uses TRBV19 and TRBJ1-2, with D tentatively TRBD1 (5 bases). V shed 9 bases and J shed 4 bases, with 18 bases lying between them. Germline assignment: CDR1 LNHDA and CDR2 SQIVND (reference sequence). The CDR3 is 14 amino acids. CDR3 amino acids: CASAREDLGYGYTF. The CDR3 DNA sequence: TGTGCCAGCGCCAGGGAGGATCTGGGCTATGGCTACACCTTC.